The next 21 T cell receptor beta chains were all read from a single sample in a study of Ad26.COV2.S vaccination and SARS-CoV-2 variants. The treatment: roughly 19 received Ad26.COV2.S at low or high dose, single or two shots; 5 received placebo; per-sample allocation not given. Specimen acquisition occurred on day 63 following the initial vaccine or placebo injection. Produced via immunoSEQ multiplex PCR; TCRdb's table is partial and in-frame only. The table includes about 390,000 clones, roughly nine tenths detected once. Sequencing was performed on peripheral blood, taken in a trial of Ad26.COV2.S vaccine versus placebo. The receptors shown here come from a person aged 18-65 years who received the Ad26.COV2.S COVID-19 vaccine or a placebo.

This clone was found many times. The V call is TRBV7-2, the J call TRBJ1-1, with 7 bases lining up with TRBD1. V trimming: 5 bases; J trimming: 10 bases; junction bases outside the gene matches: 13. In germline, CDR1 is SGHTA, CDR2 FQGNSA. The length of the CDR3 is 14 residues. The DNA of the CDR3 is TGTGCCAGCAGCCTAGAGGGGGCCCGAGGGGGAGCTTTCTTT. This codes for CASSLEGARGGAFF.

The gene calls are TRBV6-5 and TRBJ1-1; tentatively, D is TRBD1 (5 bases). Trimming removed 2 bases from V and 2 bases from J, with 9 bases in between. The CDR3 is 14 residues long. Germline values: CDR1 MNHEY, CDR2 SVGAGI. The CDR3 DNA follows: TGTGCCAGCAGTTACGCCGGGACCAACACTGAAGCTTTCTTT. It codes for CASSYAGTNTEAFF.

V gene TRBV27 combines with J gene TRBJ1-3, with D perhaps matching TRBD1 (5 bases). The CDR3 has 15 residues. From germline, CDR1 is MNHEY and CDR2 SMNVEV (reference sequence). V was clipped by 2 bases and J by 4 bases, with 12 bases between them. The CDR3 DNA reads as TGTGCCAGCAGTTTACAGGGAGGAATCGGAAACACCATATATTTT. It codes for CASSLQGGIGNTIYF.

The chain is built from TRBV6-5 and TRBJ1-2; no clear D gene. Germline V gene data show CDR1 as MNHEY and CDR2 as SVGAGI. This CDR3 contains 14 residues. V lost 4 bases and J lost 2, with 11 bases in between. The CDR3 region has the DNA TGTGCCAGCAGTTCCCGGCCAGACAACTATGGCTACACCTTC. It codes for CASSSRPDNYGYTF.

This clone was counted a single time. The chain combines TRBV19 with TRBJ1-2; TRBD1 aligns across 8 bases. With V trimmed by 4 bases and J by 3 bases, 4 bases remained unmatched. Germline CDR1 reads LNHDA; CDR2 reads SQIVND (reference sequence). This CDR3 comprises 14 residues. CDR3 DNA: TGTGCCAGTAGTACCCCGGACAGGGACTATGGCTACACCTTC. It translates to CASSTPDRDYGYTF.

This clone has a handful of counts. The sample has other DNA sequences that encode this CDR3 too. The rearrangement uses TRBV30 and TRBJ1-3; D is undetermined. V was trimmed by 4 bases and J by 1 base, leaving 5 bases between them. The CDR3 totals 12 residues. CDR1 GTSNPN and CDR2 SVGIG come from the germline V gene (reference sequence). The CDR3 DNA reads TGTGCCTGGATGGATTCTGGAAACACCATATATTTT. This translates into CAWMDSGNTIYF. The entire variable domain, with the rest obtained from reference TRBV30 and TRBJ1-3, is as follows: SQTIHQWPATLVQPVGSPLSLECTVEGTSNPNLYWYRQAAGRGLQLLFYSVGIGQISSEVPQNLSASRPQDRQFILSSKKLLLSDSGFYLCAWMDSGNTIYFGEGSWLTVV.

The chain employs TRBV11-2 and TRBJ2-3; 10 nucleotides align to TRBD1. Germline V lookup: CDR1 SGHAT, CDR2 FQNNGV. V lost 4 bases to trimming and J lost 1 base; unmatched junction nucleotides: 2. The CDR3 loop spans 15 amino acids. The CDR3 DNA reads TGTGCCAGCAGCTGGGACAGGGGAGGCACAGATACGCAGTATTTT. It codes for CASSWDRGGTDTQYF.

This clone was recorded only once. The gene calls are TRBV10-3 and TRBJ1-5; D remains unclear. The CDR3 loop spans 13 amino acids. Germline V gene data show CDR1 as ENHRY and CDR2 as SYGVKD. The DNA of the CDR3 is TGTGCTACGGAGGCTGCTCGCAATCAGCCCCAGCATTTT. It yields the protein CATEAARNQPQHF.

The rearrangement uses TRBV3-1 (or the pseudogene TRBV3-2) and TRBJ2-6, with TRBD1 as a possible D gene (6 bases). V lost 7 bases to trimming and J lost 0 bases, with 16 bases between them. Germline CDR1 and CDR2: LGHDT and YNNKEL (reference sequence). The CDR3 is 17 amino acids. CDR3 loop: CASTQGSLSSGANVLTF. CDR3 coding DNA: TGTGCCAGCACCCAGGGGAGCCTAAGCTCTGGGGCCAACGTCCTGACTTTC.

The V and J genes are TRBV11-2 and TRBJ2-1; 12 bases agree with TRBD2. The CDR3 length is 15 residues. Trimming cost V 5 bases and J 7 bases; bases outside gene matches: 6. Germline V lookup: CDR1 SGHAT, CDR2 FQNNGV. The CDR3 region has the DNA TGTGCCAGCAGCCCTCTAGCGGGGGGGCGTAATGAGCAGTTCTTC. Encoded protein: CASSPLAGGRNEQFF.

The V and J genes are TRBV7-9 and TRBJ2-3, with D unclear. Per the germline V gene, CDR1 is SEHNR and CDR2 is FQNEAQ (reference sequence). This CDR3 has 15 residues. The V end lost 1 base, the J end lost 4 bases, and 12 bases lay between the germline ends. DNA for the CDR3: TGTGCCAGCAGCTTAGGGGCTAGGGATTCAGATACGCAGTATTTT. This codes for CASSLGARDSDTQYF.

The chain couples TRBV19 to TRBJ2-1; TRBD1 aligns across 9 bases. Germline lookup yields CDR1 LNHDA and CDR2 SQIVND (reference sequence). The CDR3 spans 14 residues. The V gene end was trimmed by 7 bases and the J gene end by 2 bases; junction bases not matched to a gene: 3. For the CDR3, the DNA is TGTGCCAGTAACCGGGACAGGGCCTACAATGAGCAGTTCTTC. This gives the protein CASNRDRAYNEQFF.

This clone was recorded only once. This chain joins TRBV3-1 (or the pseudogene TRBV3-2) and TRBJ2-3, with 9 positions matching TRBD2. Germline trimming cut 3 bases from V and 4 bases from J; bases unmatched to any gene: 5. Germline V gene lookup returns CDR1 LGHDT and CDR2 YNNKEL (reference sequence). There are 15 residues in the CDR3. CDR3 protein: CASSHPGLAADTQYF. CDR3 bases: TGTGCCAGCAGCCACCCGGGACTAGCAGCAGATACGCAGTATTTT.

The V and J genes are TRBV11-2 and TRBJ2-7; TRBD1 matches at 10 bases. This CDR3 spans 15 amino acids. CDR1 is SGHAT, CDR2 FQNNGV, per germline. Trimming removed 5 bases from V and 0 bases from J; junction bases left unmatched: 4. This CDR3 is CASSLGQGGSYEQYF. The CDR3 coding sequence is TGTGCCAGCAGCCTCGGACAGGGGGGCTCCTACGAGCAGTACTTC.

This chain uses TRBV6-2 or TRBV6-3 with TRBJ2-5; 13 bases line up with TRBD2. This CDR3 region has 17 residues. The ends lost 5 bases at V and 10 bases at J; junction bases unmatched: 16. CDR1 and CDR2 (germline): MNHEY, SVGEGT. CDR3 in DNA: TGTGCCAGCAGTGCATTACTAGCGGGGGGGCCGCAAGGGCTCCAGTACTTC. Translating gives CASSALLAGGPQGLQYF.

This clone was counted once. CDR3 DNA sequence: TGTGCCAGCAGGACGACAGTAACAGATACGCAGTATTTT. Translated: CASRTTVTDTQYF. The chain joins TRBV2 to TRBJ2-3; D might be TRBD1 (5 bases). V was clipped by 6 bases and J by 3 bases, with 10 bases between them. The CDR3 contains 13 residues. CDR1 is SNHLY and CDR2 is FYNNEI in the germline V gene.

This chain uses TRBV9 with TRBJ2-7; the D is unclear. The germline gives CDR1 SGDLS, CDR2 YYNGEE. The CDR3 is 13 amino acids. V shed 2 bases and J shed 2 bases, with 8 bases lying between them. As DNA, the CDR3 is TGTGCCAGCAGCGTTTCCGAGGCCTACGAGCAGTACTTC. Its protein is CASSVSEAYEQYF.

This chain links TRBV4-2 with TRBJ2-2; TRBD1 matches at 8 bases. Germline assignment: CDR1 LGHNA and CDR2 YNFKEQ. The V and J ends lost 1 base and 0 bases, in that order; junction bases with no gene match: 4. This CDR3 is built from 17 residues. Here the CDR3 DNA reads TGTGCCAGCAGCCAAGTAAGGACAGGGACGAACACCGGGGAGCTGTTTTTT. Residues: CASSQVRTGTNTGELFF.

The count of this clone is one. As DNA, the CDR3 is TGCAGCCTGAGGGGGGATGTAGAGGAGACCCAGTACTTC. Its protein is CSLRGDVEETQYF. The chain combines TRBV29-1 with TRBJ2-5; D could derive from TRBD1 or TRBD2 (6 bases each). Germline lookup yields CDR1 SQVTM and CDR2 ANQGSEA. The CDR3 covers 13 residues. Trimming took 8 bases from V and 5 from J, leaving 18 bases between them.

This rearrangement joins TRBV11-1 to TRBJ2-7, with D perhaps TRBD1 (6 bases). CDR1 is SGHAT, CDR2 FQDESV, per germline (reference sequence). Trimming stripped 4 bases from V and 3 bases from J, with 13 bases between. The CDR3 loop spans 14 amino acids. The CDR3 here is CASSYLQGYYEQYF. The DNA for the CDR3 is TGTGCCAGCAGCTACCTACAGGGTTACTACGAGCAGTACTTC. Full variable domain (rest looked up from reference TRBV11-1 and TRBJ2-7): EAEVAQSPRYKITEKSQAVAFWCDPISGHATLYWYRQILGQGPELLVQFQDESVVDDSQLPKDRFSAERLKGVDSTLKIQPAELGDSAMYLCASSYLQGYYEQYFGPGTRLTVT.

This rearrangement joins TRBV11-2 to TRBJ2-3; a weak D match, TRBD2 (5 bases). V was trimmed by 2 bases and J by 0 bases, leaving 9 bases between them. This CDR3 region has 15 residues. Germline assignment: CDR1 SGHAT and CDR2 FQNNGV. Here the CDR3 DNA reads TGTGCCAGCAGCTTACTCGGGGTGAGCACAGATACGCAGTATTTT. Its translation: CASSLLGVSTDTQYF.